This T cell receptor (beta chain) was identified during a study of CD8 T cells in Susac syndrome. The TEMRA cells underwent FACS enrichment, while the CD8+ and CD4+ T cells underwent negative isolation. CDR1 and CDR2 from the germline V gene are LNHDA and SQIVND (reference sequence). With 5 bases removed from V and 1 base from J, the gap between germline ends came to 12 bases. The CDR3 has 14 amino acids. Random hexamers were used to reverse transcribe roughly 0.5 to 1 ug of RNA. One entry per CDR3 protein, called by TCRdb with MiXCR from the immunoSEQ multiplex PCR reads. The sample lists hundreds of thousands of distinct CDR3 sequences; about 94% were seen once.

The rearrangement joins TRBV19 to TRBJ2-7, with D tentatively TRBD2 (6 bases). The TCR originated in a human donor with Susac syndrome. The sample taken for sequencing was CD4+ T cells from PBMCs. The CDR3 sequence is CASSALAPSYEQYF. CDR3 in DNA: TGTGCCAGTAGTGCTCTAGCGCCTTCCTACGAGCAGTACTTC.